What follows describes a single T cell receptor (beta chain). This clonotype was counted a few times. Its recognized antigen is unknown. Base qualities are not at hand, and no much larger clone is one base apart. The CDR3 runs 12 residues from the cysteine to the phenylalanine. Only the CDR3 part of the read is kept: 36 bases, read in frame from the first base. CDR1 and CDR2, per the germline V gene, are SGHTA and FQGNSA. The germline ends are 6 bases apart after V is trimmed by 2 bases and J by 6 bases. These data belong to a study of blood T cells in healthy people across ages (dated by TCRdb to 2015 to 2017). About the full investigation: In model experiments, template switching captured about one uniquely barcoded TCR beta cDNA molecule for every two T cells. To avoid experimental bias, donors of different ages were randomly spread across the sequencing lanes. Age-related changes in TCR beta repertoire diversity were measured in the study by deep sequencing normalized with unique cDNA molecular identifiers. Four age groups were formed from the donors: young (average approximately 15 years), middle-aged (approximately 40), aged (more than 55) and long-lived (roughly 81). For two donors (one aged 18 to 30 and one aged 80 or older), the study analyzed two additional independent replicas of 1 million unique cDNA reads from the same blood draw.

Beyond this particular receptor, the publication reports: Donor CMV infection status was unknown, potentially confounding age-related changes in expanded clonotypes. Compared with the aged group, the long-lived group had more naive CD4+ T cells, fewer expanded clones and increased TCR diversity, a pattern suggesting age selection. Since profiling was done on bulk unsorted PBMCs, naive and antigen-experienced compartments could not be conclusively compared. Observed TCR beta diversity per million T cells fell roughly linearly with age, and a significant reduction was already apparent by age roughly 40. A strong correlation was found between observed TCR beta diversity and the percentage of naive T cells measured by flow cytometry. Total diversity estimates from one million sequenced T cells were considered lower bounds and underestimates.

The library was made by 5' RACE. The sequencer was an Illumina HiSeq 2500. The second PCR ran for roughly 7 to 11 cycles and used a J-beta primer mix along with a sample-barcoded 5' primer. Each TCR beta cDNA molecule received a unique molecular identifier from a template-switch 5' adaptor carrying 12 random nucleotides. Each sample yielded at least 3 million CDR3-containing paired-end reads. First-strand cDNA synthesis was performed from all RNA using the Mint cDNA synthesis kit, with priming by a TRBC-specific oligonucleotide. Following uracil-DNA glycosylase treatment, all cDNA underwent a first 18-cycle PCR with the universal primers M1SS and BC2_uni_R. Turning to the authors' computational methods: Normalization of each sample was performed by random selection of 1 million high-quality reads, each carrying a distinct molecular identifier. Reads sharing molecular identifiers were discarded rather than binned into consensus sequences. MiTCR, with a Q25 quality threshold and the strictest error-elimination algorithm, was used for CDR3 identification, clonotype clustering and error correction. A nonparametric unseen species model with Euler transformation was used to estimate lower-bound total TCR beta diversity. TCRdb handled the public reads itself, with Q25 trimming in fastp and clone calling in MiXCR, and kept productive beta chains. Rows matching on CDR3 protein sequence are summarized as one entry with the most common DNA and genes. The V and J calls shown here were made by TCRdb, not taken from the authors' results. Here the sample has 580,000 or so distinct CDR3 sequences; roughly 43% occur a single time. The ten largest clones add up to around 23% of the sample.

Systemically healthy Caucasian individuals from Russia, some 40 in total and aged about 6 to 95 years, were included as donors. Ten milliliters of peripheral blood were drawn from each donor into EDTA-treated Vacutainer tubes. PBMCs were isolated by Ficoll-Paque density-gradient centrifugation, with at least 6 million obtained per sample. Total RNA was extracted from PBMCs with Trizol reagent, with at least 6 micrograms obtained per sample. The percentages of naive CD45RAhigh/CD27high T cells were determined by flow cytometry on a PBMC aliquot from every donor. This clonotype originated in a man at least 80 years old in good health. The source material was blood. The V gene is TRBV7-2 and the J gene is TRBJ2-3; the D gene assignment is ambiguous. The CDR3 has the sequence CASSLQIDTQYF. The sequence in DNA is TGTGCCAGCAGCTTACAAATCGATACGCAGTATTTT.